This T cell receptor (beta chain) derives from a study of human T cells and chemical hapten exposure. The table lists this clonotype with many counts. TCRdb ran MiXCR on the RACE reads and lists one entry per CDR3 protein. In the table there are approximately 400,000 distinct CDR3 sequences, roughly 5% of which are singletons. Time point given: pre-sensitization, week 0. Treatment given: therapeutic diphenylcyclopropenone sensitization with weekly scalp DPC. V was cut by 2 bases and J by 4 bases, with 11 bases left in between. The CDR3 is made up of 14 amino acids. The sample consisted of whole blood, taken in connection with sensitization to the hapten diphenylcyclopropenone (DPC). The rearrangement uses TRBV12-3 or TRBV12-4 and TRBJ1-2, with D uncertain. The clonotype comes from a woman aged 50 to 65 with alopecia areata. Some clones in this sample may be carry-over from other donors' samples. CDR3 sequence reads: CASSLNEGSYGYTF. The CDR3, as DNA: TGTGCCAGCAGTTTAAATGAGGGCAGCTATGGCTACACCTTC.